Following are 10 T cell receptor beta chains from one sample sequenced in a study of cytomegalovirus exposure and HLA in healthy donors. PCR employed 60 Vbeta and 13 Jbeta primers. Produced via immunoSEQ multiplex PCR; TCRdb's table is partial and in-frame only. The sample yields 150,000 to 200,000 clones, roughly 85% seen once. The sample was PBMCs. These receptors all stem from a woman aged 18 to 35 in good health and CMV-seronegative.

Turning to this clone: This CDR3 is also generated by other DNA sequences in the sample. The V call is TRBV5-1, the J call TRBJ2-5; 8 nucleotides align to TRBD1. The germline V gene has CDR1 SGHRS and CDR2 YFSETQ. This CDR3 is built from 16 residues. J was trimmed by 5 bases and V by 1 base; bases with no gene match: 10. The CDR3 loop is CASSLRSGGSWETQYF. As DNA, the CDR3 is TGCGCCAGCAGCTTGCGCTCAGGGGGCAGTTGGGAGACCCAGTACTTC.

The chain carries TRBV29-1 and TRBJ2-2; D might be TRBD1 (6 bases). The germline V gene has CDR1 SQVTM and CDR2 ANQGSEA. Deletions cut 7 bases from V and 2 bases from J, with 11 bases between. The CDR3 totals 13 residues. CDR3 sequence: CSGRQDNTGELFF. The CDR3 region has the DNA TGCAGCGGGAGACAGGACAACACCGGGGAGCTGTTTTTT.

The rearrangement joins TRBV6-1 to TRBJ2-5, with D unclear. The CDR3 spans 13 residues. Germline V lookup: CDR1 MNHNS, CDR2 SASEGT. The V gene lost 2 bases and the J gene lost 5 bases, with 9 bases spanning the gap. The CDR3, as DNA: TGTGCCAGCAGTGAAACGGGTTTTGAGACCCAGTACTTC. It codes for CASSETGFETQYF.

This sequence joins TRBV7-2 and TRBJ2-2, with TRBD2 matching over 9 bases. The germline gives CDR1 SGHTA, CDR2 FQGNSA. J gave up 1 base and V 8 bases, and 2 bases lay outside the gene matches. This CDR3 is built from 14 residues. The CDR3 coding sequence is TGTGCCAGCGGGCGGGAGGGGAACACCGGGGAGCTGTTTTTT. Its protein is CASGREGNTGELFF. Filled out from reference TRBV7-2 and TRBJ2-2, the complete variable domain reads GAGVSQSPSNKVTEKGKDVELRCDPISGHTALYWYRQSLGQGLEFLIYFQGNSAPDKSGLPSDRFSAERTGGSVSTLTIQRTQQEDSAVYLCASGREGNTGELFFGEGSRLTVL.

This chain uses TRBV11-2 with TRBJ1-4, with D tentatively TRBD1 (5 bases). CDR1 is SGHAT and CDR2 is FQNNGV in the germline V gene. With 5 bases removed from V and 1 base from J, the gap between germline ends came to 17 bases. The CDR3 is 17 amino acids. CDR3 sequence: CASSPLAGVGTNEKLFF. CDR3 bases: TGTGCCAGCAGCCCCCTCGCGGGGGTAGGAACTAATGAAAAACTGTTTTTT.

V usage is TRBV28 and J usage is TRBJ2-3; the match to TRBD2 covers 10 bases. V shed 8 bases, J shed 2 bases, and the junction held 4 bases outside the gene matches. Per germline, CDR1 MDHEN and CDR2 SYDVKM. The CDR3 covers 14 residues. The CDR3 spells CASLLAGPTDTQYF. CDR3 nucleotides: TGTGCCAGCTTACTAGCGGGACCCACAGATACGCAGTATTTT.

This chain connects TRBV11-2 to TRBJ1-1; D is possibly TRBD1 (6 bases). The germline gives CDR1 SGHAT, CDR2 FQNNGV. The CDR3 sequence is 14 residues long. V dropped 2 bases and J dropped 3 bases, with 10 bases sitting between them. This CDR3 reads CASSLSPGDTEAFF. In DNA, the CDR3 is TGTGCCAGCAGCTTATCCCCAGGGGACACTGAAGCTTTCTTT.

CDR3 bases: TGTGCCAGCTCACCAACTAGCGGGAAGGAGACCCAGTACTTC. Protein: CASSPTSGKETQYF. The chain combines TRBV18 with TRBJ2-5, with 10 bases aligning to TRBD2. Germline V gives CDR1 KGHSH, CDR2 LQKENI. V was pared by 2 bases and J by 5 bases, with 2 bases of the junction left unmatched. The CDR3 loop spans 14 amino acids.

The table lists this clone with a count of one. V and J are TRBV4-3 and TRBJ1-1, with D uncertain. The V and J ends lost 4 bases and 3 bases respectively, with 12 bases between them. The CDR3 runs 14 residues. CDR1 LGHNA and CDR2 YSLEER come from the germline V gene. For the CDR3, the DNA is TGCGCCAGCAGCCCTGGAGAGCGGTACACTGAAGCTTTCTTT. Amino acids: CASSPGERYTEAFF.

J is TRBJ2-3 and V is TRBV2; 8 nucleotides agree with TRBD2. The germline gives CDR1 SNHLY, CDR2 FYNNEI. This CDR3 has 14 residues. After removal of 6 bases from V and 2 bases from J, the junction contained 4 bases not matched to a gene. The CDR3 region has the DNA TGTGCCAGCAGGGGAGCGGGGGACACAGATACGCAGTATTTT. Translated, it gives CASRGAGDTDTQYF.